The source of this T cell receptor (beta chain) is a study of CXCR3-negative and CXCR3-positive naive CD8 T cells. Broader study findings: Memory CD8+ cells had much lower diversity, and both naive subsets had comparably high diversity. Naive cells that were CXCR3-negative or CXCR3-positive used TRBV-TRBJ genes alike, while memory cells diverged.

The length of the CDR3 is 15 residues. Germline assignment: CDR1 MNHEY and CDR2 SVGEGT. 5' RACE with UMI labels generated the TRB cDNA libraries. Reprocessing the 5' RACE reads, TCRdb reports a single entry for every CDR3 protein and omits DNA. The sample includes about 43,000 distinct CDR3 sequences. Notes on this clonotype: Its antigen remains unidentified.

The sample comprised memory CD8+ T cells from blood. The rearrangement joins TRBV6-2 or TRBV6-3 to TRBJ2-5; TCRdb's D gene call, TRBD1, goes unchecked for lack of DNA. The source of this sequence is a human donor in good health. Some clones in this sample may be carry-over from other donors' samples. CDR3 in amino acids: CASSYGTQRGETQYF.